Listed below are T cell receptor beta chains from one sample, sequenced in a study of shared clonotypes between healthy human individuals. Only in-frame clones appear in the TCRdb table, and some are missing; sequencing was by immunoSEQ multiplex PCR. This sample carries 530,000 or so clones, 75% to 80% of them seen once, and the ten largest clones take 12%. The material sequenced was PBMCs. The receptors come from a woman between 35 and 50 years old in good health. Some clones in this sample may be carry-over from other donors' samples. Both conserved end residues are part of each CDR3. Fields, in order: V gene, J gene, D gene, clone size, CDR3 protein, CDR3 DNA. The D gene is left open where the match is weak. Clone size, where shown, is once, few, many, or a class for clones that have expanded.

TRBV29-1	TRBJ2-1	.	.	CSVDWTYNEQFF	TGCAGCGTTGATTGGACATACAATGAGCAGTTCTTC
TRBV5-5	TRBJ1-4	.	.	CASNRGTETNEKLFF	TGTGCCAGCAACCGGGGAACAGAAACTAATGAAAAACTGTTTTTT
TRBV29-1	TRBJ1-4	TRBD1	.	CSVWTGGNEKLFF	TGCAGCGTGTGGACAGGGGGTAATGAAAAACTGTTTTTT
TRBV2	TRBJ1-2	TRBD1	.	CASSDTSRDRDTFYGYTF	TGTGCCAGCAGTGATACGTCCCGGGACAGGGATACCTTCTATGGCTACACCTTC
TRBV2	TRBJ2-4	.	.	CASSDRPNIQYF	TGTGCCAGCAGTGATCGGCCTAACATTCAGTACTTC
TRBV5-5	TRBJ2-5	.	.	CASSLGSGTQETQYF	TGTGCCAGCAGCTTGGGGTCGGGAACCCAAGAGACCCAGTACTTC
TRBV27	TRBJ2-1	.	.	CASSLVSGEQFF	TGTGCCAGCAGTTTAGTAAGCGGTGAGCAGTTCTTC
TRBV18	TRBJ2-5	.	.	CASSPTLQETQYF	TGTGCCAGCTCACCAACCCTTCAAGAGACCCAGTACTTC
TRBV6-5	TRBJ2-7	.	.	CASSYHQLGEQYF	TGTGCCAGCAGTTATCATCAGCTGGGCGAGCAGTACTTC
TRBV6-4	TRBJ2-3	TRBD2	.	CASSDSGEGTQYF	TGTGCCAGCAGTGACTCAGGGGAGGGTACGCAGTATTTT
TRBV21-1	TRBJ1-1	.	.	CASSIPENTEAFF	TGTGCCAGCAGCATTCCGGAGAACACTGAAGCTTTCTTT
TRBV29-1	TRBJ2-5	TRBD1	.	CSASLDRGRGETQYF	TGCAGCGCCTCACTGGACAGGGGGAGAGGGGAGACCCAGTACTTC
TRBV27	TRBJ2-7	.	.	CASARGSRNEQYF	TGTGCCAGCGCACGGGGGAGCAGGAACGAGCAGTACTTC
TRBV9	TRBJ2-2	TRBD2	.	CASSVGVAGATGELFF	TGTGCCAGCAGCGTAGGGGTAGCGGGAGCCACCGGGGAGCTGTTTTTT
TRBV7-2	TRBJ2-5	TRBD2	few	CASSSLAGVRETQYF	TGTGCCAGCAGCTCCCTAGCGGGAGTCCGGGAGACCCAGTACTTC
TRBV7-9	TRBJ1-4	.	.	CASSLDGGEKLFF	TGTGCCAGCAGCTTAGACGGCGGAGAAAAACTGTTTTTT
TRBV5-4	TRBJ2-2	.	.	CASSPGHNTGELFF	TGTGCCAGCAGCCCGGGGCACAACACCGGGGAGCTGTTTTTT
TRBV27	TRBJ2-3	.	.	CASSLYRIRTDTQYF	TGTGCCAGCAGTTTATACAGGATACGTACAGATACGCAGTATTTT
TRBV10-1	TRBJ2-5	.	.	CASSPTRRGETQYF	TGCGCCAGCAGTCCGACACGAAGAGGGGAGACCCAGTACTTC
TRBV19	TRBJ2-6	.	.	CASSGGGGANVLTF	TGTGCCAGTAGTGGAGGGGGTGGTGCCAACGTCCTGACTTTC
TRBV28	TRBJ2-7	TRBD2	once	CASSLAGRPYEQYF	TGTGCCAGCAGCCTAGCGGGGAGACCCTACGAGCAGTACTTC
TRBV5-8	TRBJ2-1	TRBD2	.	CASSTGLAGVMFF	TGTGCCAGCAGCACAGGACTAGCCGGAGTTATGTTCTTC
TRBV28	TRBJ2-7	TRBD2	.	CATYPSGGVHEQYF	TGTGCCACCTACCCTAGCGGAGGGGTCCACGAGCAGTACTTC
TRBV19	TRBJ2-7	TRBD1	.	CASSIQGTGLSEQYF	TGTGCCAGTAGTATTCAAGGGACAGGTCTTTCCGAGCAGTACTTC
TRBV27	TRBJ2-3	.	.	CASSFSRVTDTQYF	TGTGCCAGCAGTTTTTCCAGGGTGACAGATACGCAGTATTTT
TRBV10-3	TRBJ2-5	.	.	CAISKDRKQETQYF	TGTGCCATCAGTAAAGACAGAAAACAAGAGACCCAGTACTTC
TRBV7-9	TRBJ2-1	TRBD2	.	CASSLGGRALNEQFF	TGTGCCAGCAGCTTAGGCGGGAGGGCCCTCAATGAGCAGTTCTTC
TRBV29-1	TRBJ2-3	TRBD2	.	CSASASGSTDTQYF	TGCAGCGCTTCGGCTAGCGGGAGCACAGATACGCAGTATTTT
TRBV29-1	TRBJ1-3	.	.	CSAKPHSGNTIYF	TGCAGCGCCAAACCACACTCTGGAAACACCATATATTTT
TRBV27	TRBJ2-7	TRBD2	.	CASRRAGVPYEQYF	TGTGCCAGCAGGAGGGCGGGAGTGCCCTACGAGCAGTACTTC
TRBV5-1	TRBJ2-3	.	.	CASSLVGRYTDTQYF	TGCGCCAGCAGCCTCGTCGGCAGGTACACAGATACGCAGTATTTT
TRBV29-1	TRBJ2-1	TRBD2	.	CSGRTSGAYNEQFF	TGCAGCGGCCGGACTAGCGGAGCCTACAATGAGCAGTTCTTC
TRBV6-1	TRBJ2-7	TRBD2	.	CASSALADNYEQYF	TGTGCCAGCAGTGCGCTAGCGGATAACTACGAGCAGTACTTC
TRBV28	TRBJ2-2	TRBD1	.	CASKIGTGGGGELFF	TGTGCCAGCAAAATCGGGACAGGGGGTGGCGGGGAGCTGTTTTTT
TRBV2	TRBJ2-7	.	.	CASSGSYEQYF	TGTGCCAGCAGTGGGTCCTACGAGCAGTACTTC
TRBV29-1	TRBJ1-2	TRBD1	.	CSVGGTGSGYTF	TGCAGCGTTGGTGGGACAGGGTCAGGCTACACCTTC
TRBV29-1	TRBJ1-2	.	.	CSGGWGAQGYTF	TGCAGCGGCGGCTGGGGGGCGCAGGGCTACACCTTC
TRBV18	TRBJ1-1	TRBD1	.	CASSPLDRALATEAFF	TGTGCCAGCTCACCCCTGGACAGGGCACTCGCCACTGAAGCTTTCTTT
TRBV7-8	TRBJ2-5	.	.	CASSLIRRGTQYF	TGTGCCAGCAGCTTAATTAGGAGGGGGACCCAGTACTTC
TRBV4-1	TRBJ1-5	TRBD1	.	CASSQVPDRGDQPQHF	TGCGCCAGCAGCCAAGTTCCGGACAGGGGAGATCAGCCCCAGCATTTT
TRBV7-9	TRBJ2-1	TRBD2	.	CASSLAGLAEYNEQFF	TGTGCCAGCAGCTTAGCAGGACTAGCGGAGTACAATGAGCAGTTCTTC
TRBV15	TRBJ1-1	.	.	CATSRGKQASEAFF	TGTGCCACCAGCAGAGGGAAACAGGCCTCGGAAGCTTTCTTT
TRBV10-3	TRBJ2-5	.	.	CAISERATETQYF	TGTGCCATCAGTGAGCGAGCGACGGAGACCCAGTACTTC
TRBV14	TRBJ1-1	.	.	CASSVGRSTEAFF	TGTGCCAGCAGCGTTGGACGGTCCACTGAAGCTTTCTTT
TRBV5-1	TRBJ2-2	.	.	CASSLYEAGIRTGELFF	TGCGCCAGCAGCTTGTATGAGGCAGGGATAAGGACCGGGGAGCTGTTTTTT
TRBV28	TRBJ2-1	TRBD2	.	CASSSTVAGGRTYNEQFF	TGTGCCAGCAGTTCGACTGTAGCGGGGGGGCGAACCTACAATGAGCAGTTCTTC
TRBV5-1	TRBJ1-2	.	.	CASSLPEDGCTF	TGCGCCAGCAGCTTGCCTGAGGATGGCTGCACCTTC
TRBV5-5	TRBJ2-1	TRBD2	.	CASSLVGGSGFEQFF	TGTGCCAGCAGCTTGGTGGGCGGGAGTGGTTTTGAGCAGTTCTTC
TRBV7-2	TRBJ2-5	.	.	CASSQGRETQYF	TGTGCCAGCAGCCAAGGCCGGGAGACCCAGTACTTC